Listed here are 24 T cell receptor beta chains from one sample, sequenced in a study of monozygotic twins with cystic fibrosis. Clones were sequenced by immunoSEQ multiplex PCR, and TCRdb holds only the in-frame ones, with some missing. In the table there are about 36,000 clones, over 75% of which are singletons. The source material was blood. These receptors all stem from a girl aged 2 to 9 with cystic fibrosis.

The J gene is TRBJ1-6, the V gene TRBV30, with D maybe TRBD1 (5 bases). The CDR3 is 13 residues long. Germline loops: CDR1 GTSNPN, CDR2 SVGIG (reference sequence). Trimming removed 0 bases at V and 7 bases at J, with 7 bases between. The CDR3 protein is CAWSVWGNSPLHF. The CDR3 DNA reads TGTGCCTGGAGTGTTTGGGGGAATTCACCCCTCCACTTT.

The CDR3 DNA reads as TGTGCCAGCAGCTTTTTCGACACTGAAGCTTTCTTT. Its translation is CASSFFDTEAFF. The chain recombines TRBV5-4 with TRBJ1-1; D is ambiguous. In germline, CDR1 is SGHNT, CDR2 YYREEE (reference sequence). The CDR3 covers 12 residues. With 2 bases removed from V and 3 bases from J, the gap between germline ends came to 5 bases.

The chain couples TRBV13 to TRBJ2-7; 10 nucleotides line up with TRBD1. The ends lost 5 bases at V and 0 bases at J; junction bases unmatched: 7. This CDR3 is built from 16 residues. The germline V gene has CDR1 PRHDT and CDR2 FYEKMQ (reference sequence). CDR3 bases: TGTGCCAGCAGCCAGACAGGGGGCCTTAGCTCCTACGAGCAGTACTTC. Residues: CASSQTGGLSSYEQYF.

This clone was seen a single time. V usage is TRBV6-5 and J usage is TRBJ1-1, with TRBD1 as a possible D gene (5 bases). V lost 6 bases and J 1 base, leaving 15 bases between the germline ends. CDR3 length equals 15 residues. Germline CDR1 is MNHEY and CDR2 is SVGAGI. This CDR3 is CASSTTGQPNTEAFF. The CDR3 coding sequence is TGTGCCAGCAGCACTACCGGACAACCGAACACTGAAGCTTTCTTT.

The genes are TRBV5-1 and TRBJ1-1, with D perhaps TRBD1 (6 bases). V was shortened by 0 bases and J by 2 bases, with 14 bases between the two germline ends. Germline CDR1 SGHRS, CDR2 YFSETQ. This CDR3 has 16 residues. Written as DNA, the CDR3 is TGCGCCAGCAGCTTGGCGCAGGGGTTCATCAACACTGAAGCTTTCTTT. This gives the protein CASSLAQGFINTEAFF.

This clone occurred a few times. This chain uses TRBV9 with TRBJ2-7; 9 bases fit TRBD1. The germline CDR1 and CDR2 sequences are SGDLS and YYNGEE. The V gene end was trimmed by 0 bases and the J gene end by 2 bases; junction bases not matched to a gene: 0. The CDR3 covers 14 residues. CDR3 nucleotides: TGTGCCAGCAGCGTAGGGACAGGGGCCTACGAGCAGTACTTC. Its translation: CASSVGTGAYEQYF.

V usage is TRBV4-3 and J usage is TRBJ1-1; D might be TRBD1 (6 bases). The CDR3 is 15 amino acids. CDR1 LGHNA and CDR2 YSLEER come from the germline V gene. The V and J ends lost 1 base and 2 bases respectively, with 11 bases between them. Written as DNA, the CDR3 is TGCGCCAGCAGCCAAGGTCAGACAGGAAACACTGAAGCTTTCTTT. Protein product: CASSQGQTGNTEAFF.

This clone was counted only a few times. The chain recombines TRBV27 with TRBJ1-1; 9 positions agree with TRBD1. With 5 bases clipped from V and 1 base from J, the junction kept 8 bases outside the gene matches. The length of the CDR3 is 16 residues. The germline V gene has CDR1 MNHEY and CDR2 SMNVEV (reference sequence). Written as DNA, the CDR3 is TGTGCCAGCAGTCCGGGGACAGGGCCCCAGAACACTGAAGCTTTCTTT. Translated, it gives CASSPGTGPQNTEAFF.

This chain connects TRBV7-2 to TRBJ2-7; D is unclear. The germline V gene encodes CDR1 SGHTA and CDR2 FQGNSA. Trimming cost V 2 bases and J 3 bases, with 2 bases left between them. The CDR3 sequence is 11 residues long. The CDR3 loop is CASSLNYEQYF. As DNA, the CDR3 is TGTGCCAGCAGCTTAAACTACGAGCAGTACTTC. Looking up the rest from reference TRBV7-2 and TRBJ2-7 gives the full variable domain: GAGVSQSPSNKVTEKGKDVELRCDPISGHTALYWYRQSLGQGLEFLIYFQGNSAPDKSGLPSDRFSAERTGGSVSTLTIQRTQQEDSAVYLCASSLNYEQYFGPGTRLTVT.

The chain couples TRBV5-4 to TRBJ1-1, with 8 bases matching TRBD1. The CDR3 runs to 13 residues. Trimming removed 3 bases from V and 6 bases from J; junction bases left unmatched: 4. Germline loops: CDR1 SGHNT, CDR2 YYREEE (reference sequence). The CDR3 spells CASSSPQGAEAFF. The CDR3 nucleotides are TGTGCCAGCAGCTCTCCACAGGGGGCTGAAGCTTTCTTT.

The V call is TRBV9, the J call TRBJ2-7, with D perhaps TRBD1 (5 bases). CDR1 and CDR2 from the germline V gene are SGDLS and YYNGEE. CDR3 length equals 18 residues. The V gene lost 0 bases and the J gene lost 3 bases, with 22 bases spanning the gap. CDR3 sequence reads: CASSVGILNRMENYEQYF. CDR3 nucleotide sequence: TGTGCCAGCAGCGTAGGTATCTTAAACAGGATGGAGAACTACGAGCAGTACTTC.

In DNA form, the CDR3 reads TGTGCCAGCAGTGACTCGATGGGACTAGCTGGAGATACGCAGTATTTT. The encoded protein is CASSDSMGLAGDTQYF. The chain couples TRBV6-4 to TRBJ2-3, with TRBD2 matching 9 bases. The J segment lost 5 bases and the V segment lost 0 bases, leaving 6 bases of the junction unmatched. Germline CDR1 is MRHNA and CDR2 is SNTAGT. CDR3 length: 16 amino acids.

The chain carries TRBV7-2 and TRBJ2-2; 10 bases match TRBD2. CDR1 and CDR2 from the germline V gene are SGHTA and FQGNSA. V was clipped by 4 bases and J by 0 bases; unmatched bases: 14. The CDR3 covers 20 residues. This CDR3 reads CASSSASGLAGATNTGELFF. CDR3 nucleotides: TGTGCCAGCAGCTCAGCCTCCGGGCTAGCGGGGGCCACGAACACCGGGGAGCTGTTTTTT.

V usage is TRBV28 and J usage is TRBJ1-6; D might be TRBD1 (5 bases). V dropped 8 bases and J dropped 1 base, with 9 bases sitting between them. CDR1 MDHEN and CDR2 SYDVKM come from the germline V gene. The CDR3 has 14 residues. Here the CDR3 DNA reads TGTGCCAGCCTGGGGGGTTCCTATAATTCACCCCTCCACTTT. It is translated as CASLGGSYNSPLHF.

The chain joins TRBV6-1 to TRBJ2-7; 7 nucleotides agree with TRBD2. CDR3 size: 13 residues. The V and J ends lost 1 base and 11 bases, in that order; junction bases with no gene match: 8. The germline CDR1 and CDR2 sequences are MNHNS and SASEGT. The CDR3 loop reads CASSEVRAGKEYF. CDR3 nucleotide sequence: TGTGCCAGCAGTGAAGTCAGAGCGGGGAAAGAGTACTTC.

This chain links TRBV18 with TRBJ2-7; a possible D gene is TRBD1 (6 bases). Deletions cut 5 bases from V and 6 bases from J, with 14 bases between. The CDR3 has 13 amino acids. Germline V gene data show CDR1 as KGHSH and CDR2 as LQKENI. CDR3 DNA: TGTGCCAGCTCAGAAACAGGGTCGGGCGAGCAGTACTTC. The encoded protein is CASSETGSGEQYF.

The DNA for the CDR3 is TGTGCCAGCAGCTTGGGAGTTTTGGTTGAGCAGTTCTTC. Protein: CASSLGVLVEQFF. The chain is built from TRBV5-4 and TRBJ2-1; D gene ambiguous. Germline assignment: CDR1 SGHNT and CDR2 YYREEE (reference sequence). V was cut by 0 bases and J by 9 bases, with 10 bases left in between. This CDR3 has 13 residues.

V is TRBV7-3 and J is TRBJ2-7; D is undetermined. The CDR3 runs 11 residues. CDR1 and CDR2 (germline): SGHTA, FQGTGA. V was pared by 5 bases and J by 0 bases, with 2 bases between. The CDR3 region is CASSPSYEQYF. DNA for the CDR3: TGTGCCAGCAGCCCCTCCTACGAGCAGTACTTC.

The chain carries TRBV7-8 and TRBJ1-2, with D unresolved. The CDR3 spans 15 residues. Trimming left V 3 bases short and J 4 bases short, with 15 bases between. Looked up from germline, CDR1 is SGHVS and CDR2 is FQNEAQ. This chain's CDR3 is CASSFTSTSPYGYTF. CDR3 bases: TGTGCCAGCAGCTTTACTTCGACCTCTCCCTATGGCTACACCTTC.

The CDR3 reads CASSEWGNSPLHF. The CDR3 DNA reads TGTGCCAGCAGTGAATGGGGTAATTCACCCCTCCACTTT. This chain links TRBV6-1 with TRBJ1-6; D is uncertain. Deletions cut 2 bases from V and 6 bases from J, with 5 bases between. CDR3 size: 13 residues. The germline CDR1 and CDR2 sequences are MNHNS and SASEGT.

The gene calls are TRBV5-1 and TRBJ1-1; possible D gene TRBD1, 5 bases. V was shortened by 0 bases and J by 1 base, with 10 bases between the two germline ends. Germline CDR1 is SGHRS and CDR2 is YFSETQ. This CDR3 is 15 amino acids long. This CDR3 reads CASSLGWGTNTEAFF. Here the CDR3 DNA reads TGCGCCAGCAGCTTGGGATGGGGCACGAACACTGAAGCTTTCTTT.

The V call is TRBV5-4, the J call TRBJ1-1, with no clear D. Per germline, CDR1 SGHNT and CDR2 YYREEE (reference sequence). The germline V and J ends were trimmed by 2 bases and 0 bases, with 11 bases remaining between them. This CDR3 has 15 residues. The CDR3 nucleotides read TGTGCCAGCAGCTTAGCAGAGTTCATGAACACTGAAGCTTTCTTT. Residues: CASSLAEFMNTEAFF.

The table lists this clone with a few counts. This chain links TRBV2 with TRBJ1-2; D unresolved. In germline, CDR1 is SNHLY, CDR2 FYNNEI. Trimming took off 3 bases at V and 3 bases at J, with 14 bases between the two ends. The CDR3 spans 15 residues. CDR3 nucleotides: TGTGCCAGCAGTGACGGGGAGGGTAACCACTATGGCTACACCTTC. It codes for CASSDGEGNHYGYTF. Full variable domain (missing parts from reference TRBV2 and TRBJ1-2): EPEVTQTPSHQVTQMGQEVILRCVPISNHLYFYWYRQILGQKVEFLVSFYNNEISEKSEIFDDQFSVERPDGSNFTLKIRSTKLEDSAMYFCASSDGEGNHYGYTFGSGTRLTVV.

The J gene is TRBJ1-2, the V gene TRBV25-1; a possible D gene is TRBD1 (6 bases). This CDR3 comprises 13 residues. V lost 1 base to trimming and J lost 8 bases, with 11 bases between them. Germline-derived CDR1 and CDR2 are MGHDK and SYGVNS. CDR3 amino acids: CASSEWGAAGYTF. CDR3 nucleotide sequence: TGTGCCAGCAGTGAATGGGGGGCAGCCGGCTACACCTTC.